These 11 T cell receptor beta chains came from one sample sequenced in a study of blood T cell repertoires in COVID-19. The method was immunoSEQ multiplex PCR; TCRdb's version includes in-frame clones alone and lacks a portion of them. The table shows a few hundred thousand clones, with 70% to 90% occurring only once. What was sequenced was peripheral blood. Every receptor here comes from a woman aged 25 to 39 with COVID-19, enrolled during active disease.

This chain links TRBV18 with TRBJ2-3; TRBD2 aligns across 11 bases. V was pared by 2 bases and J by 2 bases, with 9 bases of the junction left unmatched. Germline V gene lookup returns CDR1 KGHSH and CDR2 LQKENI. The CDR3 has 18 amino acids. DNA for the CDR3: TGTGCCAGCTCACCAATACTAGCGGGGGAGCTCGTCACAGATACGCAGTATTTT. Protein sequence: CASSPILAGELVTDTQYF.

The gene calls are TRBV11-2 and TRBJ1-6; 7 bases are a match to TRBD1. The CDR3 covers 17 residues. Trimming cost V 1 base and J 7 bases; bases outside gene matches: 10. The germline gives CDR1 SGHAT, CDR2 FQNNGV. In DNA, the CDR3 is TGTGCCAGCAGCTTAGCCCGGGGTGGGGACAGAAATTCACCCCTCCACTTT. Translation: CASSLARGGDRNSPLHF. Full variable domain (missing parts from reference TRBV11-2 and TRBJ1-6): EAGVAQSPRYKIIEKRQSVAFWCNPISGHATLYWYQQILGQGPKLLIQFQNNGVVDDSQLPKDRFSAERLKGVDSTLKIQPAKLEDSAVYLCASSLARGGDRNSPLHFGNGTRLTVT.

The chain employs TRBV5-6 and TRBJ1-1; unclear D gene. Trimming removed 0 bases from V and 3 bases from J, with 6 bases in between. The CDR3 consists of 13 residues. Looked up from germline, CDR1 is SGHDT and CDR2 is YYEEEE. CDR3 in amino acids: CASSLVTDTEAFF. Written as DNA, the CDR3 is TGTGCCAGCAGCTTGGTTACAGACACTGAAGCTTTCTTT.

The rearrangement joins TRBV3-1 (or the pseudogene TRBV3-2) to TRBJ2-5, with TRBD2 identical over 9 bases. This CDR3 has 18 residues. Germline V lookup: CDR1 LGHDT, CDR2 YNNKEL (reference sequence). The J segment lost 4 bases and the V segment lost 4 bases, leaving 16 bases of the junction unmatched. CDR3 region: CASSRQPAGGSPGETQYF. The CDR3 nucleotides read TGTGCCAGCAGCCGCCAACCAGCGGGGGGCTCCCCAGGAGAGACCCAGTACTTC.

The chain links TRBV3-1 (or the pseudogene TRBV3-2) to TRBJ2-7, with 9 positions matching TRBD2. Trimming removed 1 base from V and 3 bases from J; junction bases left unmatched: 4. Germline V gene data show CDR1 as LGHDT and CDR2 as YNNKEL (reference sequence). There are 15 residues in the CDR3. The CDR3 here is CASSQGTSAGYEQYF. The CDR3 coding sequence is TGTGCCAGCAGCCAAGGGACTAGCGCTGGCTACGAGCAGTACTTC.

The rearrangement joins TRBV4-3 to TRBJ2-2, with D perhaps TRBD2 (5 bases). CDR1 is LGHNA, CDR2 YSLEER, per germline. This CDR3 region has 14 residues. The V and J ends lost 0 bases and 8 bases respectively, with 10 bases between them. The CDR3 DNA reads as TGCGCCAGCAGCCAAGAGTTCGGGGAGGGGGAGCTGTTTTTT. As protein: CASSQEFGEGELFF.

This rearrangement joins TRBV19 to TRBJ2-1; TRBD1 aligns across 12 bases. Looked up from germline, CDR1 is LNHDA and CDR2 is SQIVND (reference sequence). The V and J ends lost 4 bases and 2 bases, in that order; junction bases with no gene match: 12. The CDR3 sequence is 19 residues long. The CDR3 DNA sequence: TGTGCCAGTAGTAGGGGACAGGGGGCGCGTCAGGGCGCCTACAATGAGCAGTTCTTC. It codes for CASSRGQGARQGAYNEQFF.

As for this clone: Germline is not matched at one junction end, which may reflect a read error. The genes are TRBV7-7 and TRBJ2-2, with 8 bases lining up with TRBD2. The CDR3 totals 14 residues. Germline V gene sequence: CDR1 SSHAT, CDR2 FNYEAQ (reference sequence). The CDR3 DNA reads as TGTGCTAGCAGCGGGGGCAGGAACACCGGGGAGCTGTTTTTT. It encodes CASSGGRNTGELFF.

The V call is TRBV7-9, the J call TRBJ2-7; a weak D match, TRBD1 (6 bases). Germline CDR1 is SEHNR and CDR2 is FQNEAQ (reference sequence). This CDR3 has 14 residues. V was clipped by 0 bases and J by 2 bases, with 8 bases between them. In DNA form, the CDR3 reads TGTGCCAGCAGCTTAGCCGGGACACCCTACGAGCAGTACGTC. Amino acid sequence: CASSLAGTPYEQYV.

The chain combines TRBV6-5 with TRBJ1-2; the D is unclear. The CDR3 totals 16 residues. V shed 4 bases and J shed 6 bases, with 21 bases lying between them. CDR1 is MNHEY and CDR2 is SVGAGI in the germline V gene. The CDR3 spells CASSSRETVLVNGYTF. The CDR3 DNA follows: TGTGCCAGCAGTTCACGGGAGACCGTTCTCGTTAATGGCTACACCTTC.

The gene calls are TRBV7-9 and TRBJ2-1, with TRBD1 as a possible D gene (6 bases). V was shortened by 4 bases and J by 11 bases, with 15 bases between the two germline ends. CDR1 SEHNR and CDR2 FQNEAQ come from the germline V gene (reference sequence). This CDR3 region has 13 residues. The CDR3 DNA sequence: TGTGCCAGCAGCTCTGGGGGCAATAGAAAGCAGTTCTTC. Its translation is CASSSGGNRKQFF.